This T cell receptor (beta chain) stems from a study of T cells in Graves' hyperthyroidism and ophthalmopathy. CDR3 length: 15 amino acids. V was clipped by 6 bases and J by 2 bases; unmatched bases: 4. TCR beta CDR3 regions were amplified from RNA transcripts. First-round RT-PCR targeting the TCR CDR3 was performed with the HTBI primer set. In TCRdb, the multiplex PCR reads were re-called with MiXCR into one record per CDR3 protein. The sample has over 250,000 distinct CDR3 sequences; 12% to 15% are singletons. This clonotype appeared many times. The rearrangement uses TRBV12-3 or TRBV12-4 and TRBJ1-5, with 10 bases that match TRBD1. This receptor was taken from a woman between 35 and 50 years old with Graves' ophthalmopathy. The sample consisted of blood. The CDR3 bases are TGTGCCAGCAGGCTAGGGACAGGGGGCAATCAGCCCCAGCATTTT. Its translation is CASRLGTGGNQPQHF.